The 10 T cell receptor beta chains listed next were all sequenced from one sample in a study of blood T cell repertoires in COVID-19. Some clones are missing from TCRdb's copy, which holds only in-frame ones; the method was immunoSEQ multiplex PCR. The table has under 250,000 clones, about four fifths seen once; the top ten hold 2.9%. Sequencing used peripheral blood. The receptor source for this set is a man in his forties or fifties with active or convalescent COVID-19.

The chain uses TRBV28 and TRBJ1-6; no reliable D call. The CDR3 contains 15 residues. CDR1 MDHEN and CDR2 SYDVKM come from the germline V gene. V lost 4 bases and J lost 9, with 16 bases in between. As DNA, the CDR3 is TGTGCCAGCAGTTCTACGGGTTCCCCGGGTTCACCCCTCCACTTT. Its protein product is CASSSTGSPGSPLHF.

The chain links TRBV10-1 to TRBJ2-7; 11 positions match TRBD2. The V segment lost 3 bases and the J segment 2 bases; nucleotides outside the gene matches: 3. Germline CDR1 WNHNN, CDR2 SYGVQD (reference sequence). This CDR3 has 15 amino acids. For the CDR3, the DNA is TGCGCCAGCAGTGAACGGACTAGCGGGCCCTACGAGCAGTACTTC. It is translated as CASSERTSGPYEQYF.

The chain is built from TRBV9 and TRBJ1-5; TRBD1 agrees at 10 bases. This CDR3 contains 14 residues. The J segment lost 5 bases and the V segment lost 4 bases, leaving 3 bases of the junction unmatched. Germline loops: CDR1 SGDLS, CDR2 YYNGEE. The CDR3 reads CASSPGTGDQPQHF. CDR3 nucleotide sequence: TGTGCCAGCAGCCCAGGGACAGGGGATCAGCCCCAGCATTTT.

This clone came up many times. The genes are TRBV6-1 and TRBJ2-3, with 8 bases identical to TRBD2. CDR3 length: 14 residues. The V gene end was trimmed by 3 bases and the J gene end by 4 bases; junction bases not matched to a gene: 3. Per the germline V gene, CDR1 is MNHNS and CDR2 is SASEGT. In DNA form, the CDR3 reads TGTGCCAGCAGTGAGCGGGAGGCCCCAGATACGCAGTATTTT. It translates to CASSEREAPDTQYF.

Many counts were recorded for this clone. The chain couples TRBV18 to TRBJ2-7; 10 bases align to TRBD2. CDR3 length equals 16 residues. With V trimmed by 0 bases and J by 4 bases, 6 bases remained unmatched. Germline V gene sequence: CDR1 KGHSH, CDR2 LQKENI. The CDR3 region has the DNA TGTGCCAGCTCACCACCACTAGCGGGATCTCCATACGAGCAGTACTTC. It translates to CASSPPLAGSPYEQYF.

The chain carries TRBV28 and TRBJ2-2, with 9 bases matching TRBD2. The CDR3 totals 15 residues. Germline V CDR1 and CDR2: MDHEN, SYDVKM. The V gene end was trimmed by 4 bases and the J gene end by 4 bases; junction bases not matched to a gene: 4. CDR3 nucleotides: TGTGCCAGCAGTTCCGGGACTAGCATCACCGGGGAGCTGTTTTTT. Amino acids: CASSSGTSITGELFF.

This clone was counted a single time. This chain connects TRBV6-2 or TRBV6-3 to TRBJ2-5; 11 bases align to TRBD2. The V and J ends lost 2 bases and 4 bases, in that order; junction bases with no gene match: 9. From germline, CDR1 is MNHEY and CDR2 SVGEGT. CDR3 length: 17 amino acids. CDR3 in DNA: TGTGCCAGCAGTTACCGACTAGCGGGGCTGGGGAGAGAGACCCAGTACTTC. Its protein product is CASSYRLAGLGRETQYF.

V is TRBV6-5 and J is TRBJ2-5, with D maybe TRBD1 (6 bases). The ends were cut back, 2 bases at V and 3 bases at J, with 13 bases in the middle. Germline CDR1 and CDR2: MNHEY and SVGAGI. The CDR3 totals 15 residues. In DNA form, the CDR3 reads TGTGCCAGCAGTTACGCGGACAGAGTGAAAGAGACCCAGTACTTC. Its translation is CASSYADRVKETQYF.

This chain connects TRBV19 to TRBJ2-7; TRBD2 agrees at 7 bases. The CDR3 length is 15 residues. J was trimmed by 4 bases and V by 0 bases; bases with no gene match: 6. The germline V gene has CDR1 LNHDA and CDR2 SQIVND (reference sequence). The CDR3 here is CASSIEAGVQYEQYF. CDR3 sequence (DNA): TGTGCCAGTAGTATAGAGGCGGGGGTTCAGTACGAGCAGTACTTC.

The chain carries TRBV15 and TRBJ1-5, with TRBD1 identical over 7 bases. Germline CDR1 and CDR2: LNHNV and YYDKDF (reference sequence). With 6 bases clipped from V and 7 bases from J, the junction kept 18 bases outside the gene matches. The CDR3 has 17 residues. CDR3 in amino acids: CATSVHVGPTGLQPQHF. CDR3 nucleotide sequence: TGTGCCACCAGTGTTCATGTTGGTCCGACAGGGCTGCAGCCCCAGCATTTT.